This T cell receptor beta chain was observed in a study of blood T cell repertoires in COVID-19. On the study more broadly: Acute and convalescent COVID-19 specimens originated in the United States, Italy and Spain. Sample material is recorded as cDNA or gDNA derived from T cells, B-cell-depleted T cells, or PBMCs.

The CDR3 length is 16 residues. Germline V CDR1 and CDR2: MDHEN, SYDVKM. The trim removed 0 bases at V and 3 bases at J, leaving 4 bases unmatched. In the original processing: Reference gene primer amplification yielded estimated nucleated cell counts. Profiling relied on immunoSEQ multiplex PCR, and the TCRdb table lists in-frame clones only, not all of them. The DNA was the basis for D and trimming; V, J and clone size are from that table. This table holds 150,000 to 200,000 clones, more than 85% found once. The sequenced material came from peripheral blood. V and J are TRBV28 and TRBJ2-3; 9 positions match TRBD2. The sequence was collected from a man in his forties with active or convalescent COVID-19. CDR3 bases: TGTGCCAGCAGTTTATGGGTAGCGGGGGTTACAGATACGCAGTATTTT. Protein: CASSLWVAGVTDTQYF.